This TCR beta chain was retrieved from a study of vaccination effects on CD4 cells after COVID-19. As for the study in general: At 16 days and one week before vaccination, two convalescent patients gave samples.

General observations from the study: Spike-reactive clones in convalescents after vaccination were chiefly newly vaccine-induced.

As to this clone: Its antigen is not identified.

Sequencing used immunoSEQ multiplex PCR; TCRdb keeps in-frame clones, though not all of them. The data contain fewer than 90,000 clones, 65% to 85% of them singletons. CDR3 length: 11 amino acids. The germline CDR1 and CDR2 sequences are MDHEN and SYDVKM. V gave up 8 bases and J gave up 10 bases; unmatched junction bases: 7. Before sequencing took place, the ViraFEST assay used viral peptide pools to expand antigen-specific CD4+ T cells. Isolating CD4+ T cells followed more than 9 days of culture. Their SARS-CoV-2 infection, verified by PCR, occurred between March and December 2020. A few million PBMC were placed in each well, which was supplemented with 8.5 to 10 IU/ml IL-2 and about 10 ug/ml peptides. The negative control culture used an HIV-1 Nef peptide pool.

This receptor was identified in a human donor who had a prior SARS-CoV-2 infection. Sequencing was performed on CD4+ T cells from PBMCs cultured with HIV peptides, taken before COVID-19 vaccination. The subset is: HIV-1 Nef peptide pool negative control/reference culture. The chain employs TRBV28 and TRBJ1-1, with 7 bases fitting TRBD1. The CDR3 protein is CASRDSYAAFF. CDR3 nucleotides: TGTGCCAGCCGGGACAGCTATGCAGCTTTCTTT.